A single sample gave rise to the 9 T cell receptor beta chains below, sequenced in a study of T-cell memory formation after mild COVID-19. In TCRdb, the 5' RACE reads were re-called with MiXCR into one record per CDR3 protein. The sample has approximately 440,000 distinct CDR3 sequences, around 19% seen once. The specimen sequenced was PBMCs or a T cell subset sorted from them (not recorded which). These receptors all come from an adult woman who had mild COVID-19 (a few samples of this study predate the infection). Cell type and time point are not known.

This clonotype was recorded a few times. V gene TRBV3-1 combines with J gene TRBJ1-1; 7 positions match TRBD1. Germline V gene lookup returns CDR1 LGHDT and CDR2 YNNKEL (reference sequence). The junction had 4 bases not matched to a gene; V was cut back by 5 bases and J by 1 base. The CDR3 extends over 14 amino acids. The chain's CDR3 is CASSKGQKNTEAFF. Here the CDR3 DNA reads TGTGCCAGCAGCAAGGGACAGAAGAACACTGAAGCTTTCTTT.

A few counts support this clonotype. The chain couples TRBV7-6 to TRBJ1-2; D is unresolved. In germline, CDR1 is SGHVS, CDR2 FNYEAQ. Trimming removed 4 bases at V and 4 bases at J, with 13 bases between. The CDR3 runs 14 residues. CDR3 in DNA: TGTGCCAGCAGCTCCTCTGCGGTCCCCTATGGCTACACCTTC. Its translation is CASSSSAVPYGYTF.

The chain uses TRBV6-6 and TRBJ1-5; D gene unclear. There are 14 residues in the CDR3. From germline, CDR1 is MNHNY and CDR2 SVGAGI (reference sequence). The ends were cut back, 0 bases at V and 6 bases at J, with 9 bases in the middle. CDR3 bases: TGTGCCAGCAGTTACTCAGGACCTCTTCAGCCCCAGCATTTT. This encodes CASSYSGPLQPQHF.

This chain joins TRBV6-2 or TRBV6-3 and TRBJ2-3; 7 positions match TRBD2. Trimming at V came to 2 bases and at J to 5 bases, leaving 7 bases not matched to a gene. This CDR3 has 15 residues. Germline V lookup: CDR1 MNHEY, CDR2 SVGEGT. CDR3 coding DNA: TGTGCCAGCAGTTACAACGGACTAGAGATAGATACGCAGTATTTT. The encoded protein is CASSYNGLEIDTQYF.

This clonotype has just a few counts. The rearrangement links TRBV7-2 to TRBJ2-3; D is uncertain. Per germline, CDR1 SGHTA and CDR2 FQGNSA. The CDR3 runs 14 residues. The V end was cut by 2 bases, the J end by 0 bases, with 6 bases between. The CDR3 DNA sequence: TGTGCCAGCAGCTTACGTCAGAGCACAGATACGCAGTATTTT. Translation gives CASSLRQSTDTQYF.

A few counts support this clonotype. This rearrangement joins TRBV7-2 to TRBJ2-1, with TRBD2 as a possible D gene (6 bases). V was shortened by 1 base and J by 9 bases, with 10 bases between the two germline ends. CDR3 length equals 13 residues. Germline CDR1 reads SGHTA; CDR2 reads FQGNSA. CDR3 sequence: CASSLGRRAEQFF. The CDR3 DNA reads TGTGCCAGCAGCTTAGGGAGGAGGGCTGAGCAGTTCTTC.

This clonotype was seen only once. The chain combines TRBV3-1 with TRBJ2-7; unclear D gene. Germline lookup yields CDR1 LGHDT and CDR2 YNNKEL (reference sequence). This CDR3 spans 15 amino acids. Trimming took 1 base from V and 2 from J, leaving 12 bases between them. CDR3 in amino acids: CASSQGPGSTYEQYF. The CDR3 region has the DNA TGTGCCAGCAGCCAAGGGCCGGGTAGTACCTACGAGCAGTACTTC.

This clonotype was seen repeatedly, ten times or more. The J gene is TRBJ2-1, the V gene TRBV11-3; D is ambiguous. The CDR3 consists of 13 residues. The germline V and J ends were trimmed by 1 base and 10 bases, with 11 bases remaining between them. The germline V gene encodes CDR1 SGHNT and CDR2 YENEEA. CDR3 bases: TGTGCCAGCAGCTTAGCGGCGCTCGGCGAGCAGTTCTTC. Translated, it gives CASSLAALGEQFF.

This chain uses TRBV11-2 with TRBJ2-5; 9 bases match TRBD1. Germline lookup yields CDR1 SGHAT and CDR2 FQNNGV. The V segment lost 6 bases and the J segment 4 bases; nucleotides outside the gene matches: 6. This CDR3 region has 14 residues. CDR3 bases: TGTGCCAGCAGGGGACAGGGTCTTCCAGAGACCCAGTACTTC. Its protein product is CASRGQGLPETQYF. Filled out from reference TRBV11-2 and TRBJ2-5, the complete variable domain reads EAGVAQSPRYKIIEKRQSVAFWCNPISGHATLYWYQQILGQGPKLLIQFQNNGVVDDSQLPKDRFSAERLKGVDSTLKIQPAKLEDSAVYLCASRGQGLPETQYFGPGTRLLVL.